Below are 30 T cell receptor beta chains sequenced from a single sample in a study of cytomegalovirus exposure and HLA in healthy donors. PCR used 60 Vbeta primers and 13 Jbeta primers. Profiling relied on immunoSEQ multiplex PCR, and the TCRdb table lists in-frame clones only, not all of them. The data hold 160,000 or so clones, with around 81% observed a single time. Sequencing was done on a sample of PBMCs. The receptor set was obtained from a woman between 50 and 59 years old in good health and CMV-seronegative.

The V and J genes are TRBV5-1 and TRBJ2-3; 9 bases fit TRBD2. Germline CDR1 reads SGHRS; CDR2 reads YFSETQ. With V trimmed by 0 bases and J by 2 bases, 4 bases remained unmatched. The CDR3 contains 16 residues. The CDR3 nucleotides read TGCGCCAGCAGCTTGGTTAGCGGGGGCCACACAGATACGCAGTATTTT. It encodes CASSLVSGGHTDTQYF.

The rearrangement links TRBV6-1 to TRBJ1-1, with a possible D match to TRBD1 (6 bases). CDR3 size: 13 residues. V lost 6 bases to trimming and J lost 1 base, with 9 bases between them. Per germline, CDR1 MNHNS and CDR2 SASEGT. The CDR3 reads CASSRTANTEAFF. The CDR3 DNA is TGTGCCAGCAGCAGGACAGCGAACACTGAAGCTTTCTTT.

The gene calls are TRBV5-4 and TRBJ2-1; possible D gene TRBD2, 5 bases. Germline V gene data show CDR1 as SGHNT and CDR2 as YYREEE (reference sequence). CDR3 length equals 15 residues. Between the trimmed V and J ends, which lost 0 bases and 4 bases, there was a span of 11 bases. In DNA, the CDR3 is TGTGCCAGCAGCTTGGGACATACGGGGTACAATGAGCAGTTCTTC. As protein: CASSLGHTGYNEQFF.

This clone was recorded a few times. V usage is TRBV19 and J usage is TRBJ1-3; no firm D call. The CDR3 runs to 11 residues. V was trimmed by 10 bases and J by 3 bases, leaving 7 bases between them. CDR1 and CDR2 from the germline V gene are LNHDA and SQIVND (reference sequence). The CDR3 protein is CAITFGNTIYF. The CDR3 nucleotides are TGTGCCATCACTTTTGGAAACACCATATATTTT. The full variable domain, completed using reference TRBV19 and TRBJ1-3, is DGGITQSPKYLFRKEGQNVTLSCEQNLNHDAMYWYRQDPGQGLRLIYYSQIVNDFQKGDIAEGYSVSREKKESFPLTVTSAQKNPTAFYLCAITFGNTIYFGEGSWLTVV.

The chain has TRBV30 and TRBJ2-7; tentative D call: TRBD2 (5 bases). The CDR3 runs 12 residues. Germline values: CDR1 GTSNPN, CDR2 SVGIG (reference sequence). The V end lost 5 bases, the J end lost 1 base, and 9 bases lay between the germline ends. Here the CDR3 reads CAWGGGSYEQYF. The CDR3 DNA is TGTGCCTGGGGCGGAGGTTCCTACGAGCAGTACTTC.

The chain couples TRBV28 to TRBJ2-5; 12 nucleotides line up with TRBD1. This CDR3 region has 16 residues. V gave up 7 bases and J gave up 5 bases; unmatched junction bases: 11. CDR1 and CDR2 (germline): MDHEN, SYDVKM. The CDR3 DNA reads TGTGCCAGCACCTGGTGGGGGACAGGGGGCGTGGAGACCCAGTACTTC. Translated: CASTWWGTGGVETQYF.

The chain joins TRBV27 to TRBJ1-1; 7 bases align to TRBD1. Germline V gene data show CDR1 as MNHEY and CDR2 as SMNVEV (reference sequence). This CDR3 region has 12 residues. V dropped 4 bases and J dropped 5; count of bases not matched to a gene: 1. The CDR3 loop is CASSSGGTEAFF. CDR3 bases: TGTGCCAGCAGTTCAGGGGGAACTGAAGCTTTCTTT.

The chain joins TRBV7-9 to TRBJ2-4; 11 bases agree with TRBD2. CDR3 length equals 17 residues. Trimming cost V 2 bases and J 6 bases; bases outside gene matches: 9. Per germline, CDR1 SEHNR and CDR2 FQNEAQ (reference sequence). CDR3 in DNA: TGTGCCAGCAGCTTAATAGCGGGAGGGCCCTGGAGAAACATTCAGTACTTC. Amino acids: CASSLIAGGPWRNIQYF. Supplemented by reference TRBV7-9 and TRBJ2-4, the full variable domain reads DTGVSQNPRHKITKRGQNVTFRCDPISEHNRLYWYRQTLGQGPEFLTYFQNEAQLEKSRLLSDRFSAERPKGSFSTLEIQRTEQGDSAMYLCASSLIAGGPWRNIQYFGAGTRLSVL.

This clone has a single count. As DNA, the CDR3 is TGTGCCAGCAGCTTCAAGCACGGGGCTAGCGGGTACAATGAGCAGTTCTTC. Its protein product is CASSFKHGASGYNEQFF. The chain recombines TRBV7-2 with TRBJ2-1; TRBD2 aligns across 8 bases. Germline-derived CDR1 and CDR2 are SGHTA and FQGNSA. V was pared by 3 bases and J by 4 bases, with 11 bases of the junction left unmatched. There are 17 residues in the CDR3.

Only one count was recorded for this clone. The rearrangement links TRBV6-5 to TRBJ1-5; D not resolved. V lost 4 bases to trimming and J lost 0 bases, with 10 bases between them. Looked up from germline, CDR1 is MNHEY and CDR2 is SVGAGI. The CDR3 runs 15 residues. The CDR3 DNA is TGTGCCAGCAGTTCCGGACTCAATAGCAATCAGCCCCAGCATTTT. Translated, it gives CASSSGLNSNQPQHF.

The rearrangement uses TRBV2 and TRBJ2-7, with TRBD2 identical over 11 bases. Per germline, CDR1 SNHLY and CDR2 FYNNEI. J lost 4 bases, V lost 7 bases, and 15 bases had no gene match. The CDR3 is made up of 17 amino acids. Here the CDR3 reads CASTVLRTSGSAYEQYF. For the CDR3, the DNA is TGTGCCAGCACTGTGCTGAGAACTAGCGGGAGTGCGTACGAGCAGTACTTC.

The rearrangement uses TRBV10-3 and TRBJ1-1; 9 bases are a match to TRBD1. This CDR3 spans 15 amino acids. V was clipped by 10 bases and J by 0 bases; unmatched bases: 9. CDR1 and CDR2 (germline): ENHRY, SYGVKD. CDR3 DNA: TGTGCCACGACAGGGGGAATAAGACTGAACACTGAAGCTTTCTTT. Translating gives CATTGGIRLNTEAFF.

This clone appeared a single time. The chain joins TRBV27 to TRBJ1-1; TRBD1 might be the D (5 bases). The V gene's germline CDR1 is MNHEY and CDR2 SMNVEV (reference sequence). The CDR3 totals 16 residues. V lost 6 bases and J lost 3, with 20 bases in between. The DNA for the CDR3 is TGTGCCAGCAGCCGTCTACCCACTTCAGGGTACACTGAAGCTTTCTTT. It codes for CASSRLPTSGYTEAFF.

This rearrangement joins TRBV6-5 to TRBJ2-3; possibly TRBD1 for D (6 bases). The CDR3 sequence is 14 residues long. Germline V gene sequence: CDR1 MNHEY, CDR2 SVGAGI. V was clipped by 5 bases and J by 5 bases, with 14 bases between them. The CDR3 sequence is CASSPRTAEDTQYF. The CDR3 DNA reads TGTGCCAGCAGTCCACGGACAGCCGAAGATACGCAGTATTTT.

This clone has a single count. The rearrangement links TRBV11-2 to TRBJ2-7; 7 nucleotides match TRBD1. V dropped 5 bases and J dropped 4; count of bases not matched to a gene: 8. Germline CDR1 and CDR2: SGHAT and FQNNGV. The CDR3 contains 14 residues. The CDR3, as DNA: TGTGCCAGCAGCAGACCGGGACAGACTTACGAGCAGTACTTC. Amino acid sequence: CASSRPGQTYEQYF.

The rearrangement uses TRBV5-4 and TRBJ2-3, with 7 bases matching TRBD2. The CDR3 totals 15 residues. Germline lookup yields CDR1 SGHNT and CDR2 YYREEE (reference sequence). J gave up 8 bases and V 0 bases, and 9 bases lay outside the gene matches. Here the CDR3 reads CASSLELARGGTQYF. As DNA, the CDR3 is TGTGCCAGCAGCTTGGAACTAGCCCGCGGGGGTACGCAGTATTTT.

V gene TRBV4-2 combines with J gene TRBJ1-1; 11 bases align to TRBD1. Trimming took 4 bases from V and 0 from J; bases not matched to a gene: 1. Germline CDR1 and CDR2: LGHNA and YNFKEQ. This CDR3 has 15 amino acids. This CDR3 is CASSLGQGVNTEAFF. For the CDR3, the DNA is TGTGCCAGCAGCCTGGGACAGGGGGTGAACACTGAAGCTTTCTTT.

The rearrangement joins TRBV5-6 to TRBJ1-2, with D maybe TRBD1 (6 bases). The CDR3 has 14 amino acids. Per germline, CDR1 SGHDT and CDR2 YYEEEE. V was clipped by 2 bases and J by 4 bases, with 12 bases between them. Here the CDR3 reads CASSFIRDIYGYTF. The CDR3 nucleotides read TGTGCCAGCAGCTTCATAAGGGACATCTATGGCTACACCTTC.

This CDR3 reads CAILGEGYGYTF. CDR3 in DNA: TGTGCCATATTGGGGGAGGGATATGGCTACACCTTC. This chain links TRBV10-3 with TRBJ1-2, with D possibly being TRBD1 (5 bases). Germline values: CDR1 ENHRY, CDR2 SYGVKD. CDR3 size: 12 residues. The V gene lost 9 bases and the J gene lost 5 bases, with 13 bases spanning the gap.

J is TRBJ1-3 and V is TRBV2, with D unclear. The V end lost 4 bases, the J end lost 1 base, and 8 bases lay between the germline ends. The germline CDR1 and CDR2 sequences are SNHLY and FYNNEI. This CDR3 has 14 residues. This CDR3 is CASSVGQSGNTIYF. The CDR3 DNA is TGTGCCAGCAGTGTTGGCCAATCTGGAAACACCATATATTTT.

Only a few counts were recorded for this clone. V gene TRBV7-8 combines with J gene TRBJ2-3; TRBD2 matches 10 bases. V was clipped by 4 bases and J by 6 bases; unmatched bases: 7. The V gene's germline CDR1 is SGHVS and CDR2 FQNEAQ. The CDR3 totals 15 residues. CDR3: CASSSGLARADTQYF. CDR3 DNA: TGTGCCAGCAGCTCGGGACTAGCGAGGGCGGATACGCAGTATTTT.

CDR3 DNA sequence: TGTGCCAGCAGCGTAGATGGCAGGGACTATGGCTACACCTTC. It specifies CASSVDGRDYGYTF. The genes are TRBV9 and TRBJ1-2; TRBD1 might be the D (5 bases). Germline CDR1 SGDLS, CDR2 YYNGEE. The V end was cut by 0 bases, the J end by 3 bases, with 9 bases between. This CDR3 has 14 amino acids. Full variable domain (remainder filled in from reference TRBV9 and TRBJ1-2): DSGVTQTPKHLITATGQRVTLRCSPRSGDLSVYWYQQSLDQGLQFLIQYYNGEERAKGNILERFSAQQFPDLHSELNLSSLELGDSALYFCASSVDGRDYGYTFGSGTRLTVV.

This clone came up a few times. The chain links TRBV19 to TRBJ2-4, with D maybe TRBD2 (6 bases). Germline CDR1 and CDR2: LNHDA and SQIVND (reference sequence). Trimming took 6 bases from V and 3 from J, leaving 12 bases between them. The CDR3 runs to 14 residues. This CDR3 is CASRPGVSKNIQYF. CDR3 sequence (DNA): TGTGCCAGTAGGCCGGGGGTAAGCAAAAACATTCAGTACTTC.

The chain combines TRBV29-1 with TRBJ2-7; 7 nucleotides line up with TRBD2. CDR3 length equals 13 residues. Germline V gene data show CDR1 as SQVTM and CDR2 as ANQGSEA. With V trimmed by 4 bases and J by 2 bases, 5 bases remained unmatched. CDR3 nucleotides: TGCAGCGTTGCCGGGGGGTCCACCTACGAGCAGTACTTC. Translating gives CSVAGGSTYEQYF.

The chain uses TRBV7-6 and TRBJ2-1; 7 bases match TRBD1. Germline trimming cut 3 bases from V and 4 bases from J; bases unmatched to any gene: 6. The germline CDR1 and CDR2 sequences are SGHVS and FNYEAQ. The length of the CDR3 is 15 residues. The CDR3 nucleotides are TGTGCCAGCAGCTTGTCACAGGGGAAATACAATGAGCAGTTCTTC. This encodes CASSLSQGKYNEQFF. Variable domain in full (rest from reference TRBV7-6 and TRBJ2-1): GAGVSQSPRYKVTKRGQDVALRCDPISGHVSLYWYRQALGQGPEFLTYFNYEAQQDKSGLPNDRFSAERPEGSISTLTIQRTEQRDSAMYRCASSLSQGKYNEQFFGPGTRLTVL.

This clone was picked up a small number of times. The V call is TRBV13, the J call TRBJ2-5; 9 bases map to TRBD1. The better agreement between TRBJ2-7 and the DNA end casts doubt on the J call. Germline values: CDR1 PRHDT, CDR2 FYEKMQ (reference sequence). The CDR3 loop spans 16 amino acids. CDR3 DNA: TGTGCCAGCAGCTCCAGGGAGGGGACAGGGCTTGGCGAGCAGTACTTC. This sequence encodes CASSSREGTGLGEQYF.

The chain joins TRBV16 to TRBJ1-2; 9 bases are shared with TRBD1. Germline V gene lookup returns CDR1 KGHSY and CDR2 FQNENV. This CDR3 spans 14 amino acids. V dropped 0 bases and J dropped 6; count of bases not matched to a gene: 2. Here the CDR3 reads CASSQSWTGDGYTF. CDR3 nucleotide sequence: TGTGCCAGCAGCCAATCGTGGACAGGGGATGGCTACACCTTC.

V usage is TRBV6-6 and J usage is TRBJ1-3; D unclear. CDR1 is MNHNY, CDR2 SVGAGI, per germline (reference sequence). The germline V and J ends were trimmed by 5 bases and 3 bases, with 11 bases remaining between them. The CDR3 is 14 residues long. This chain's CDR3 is CASSQDPGGNTIYF. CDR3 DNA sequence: TGTGCCAGCAGTCAAGACCCGGGTGGAAACACCATATATTTT.

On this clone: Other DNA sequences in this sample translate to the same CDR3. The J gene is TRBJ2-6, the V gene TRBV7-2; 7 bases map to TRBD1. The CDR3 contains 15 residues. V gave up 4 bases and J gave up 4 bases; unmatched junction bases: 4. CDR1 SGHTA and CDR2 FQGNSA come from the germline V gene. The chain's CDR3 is CASSSTGSGANVLTF. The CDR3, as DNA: TGTGCCAGCAGCTCGACAGGGTCCGGGGCCAACGTCCTGACTTTC.

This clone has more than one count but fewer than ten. Here the CDR3 DNA reads TGTGCCTGGAGTCGAGGGTTGAACACCGGGGAGCTGTTTTTT. Amino acids: CAWSRGLNTGELFF. The chain carries TRBV30 and TRBJ2-2; TRBD2 might be the D (5 bases). Germline loops: CDR1 GTSNPN, CDR2 SVGIG (reference sequence). This CDR3 is built from 14 residues. V lost 2 bases and J 1 base, leaving 8 bases between the germline ends.